These 3 T cell receptor beta chains were sequenced from one sample in a study of breast tumors, draining lymph nodes, adjacent tissues. TCRdb independently ran MiXCR on the multiplex PCR reads; one entry per CDR3 protein. The table has some 130,000 distinct CDR3 sequences, just under 20% seen once; the top ten hold roughly 3.5%. Breast cancer patients provided tissue from their axillary draining lymph nodes. Sequenced input: axillary lymph node tissue. These receptors originate from a female donor with breast cancer. Some clones in this sample may be carry-over from other donors' samples.

This clonotype was recorded many times. This chain joins TRBV24-1 and TRBJ2-2; 7 bases line up with TRBD1. Germline loops: CDR1 KGHDR, CDR2 SFDVKD. This CDR3 is 16 amino acids long. Unmatched junction bases numbered 6, after V lost 0 bases and J lost 6 bases. The CDR3 DNA follows: TGTGCCACCAGTGATTTGGGGCAGGGGGTCGCCGGGGAGCTGTTTTTT. It translates to CATSDLGQGVAGELFF.

The count of this clonotype is one. CDR3 region: CASSLASPTDAQYF. The CDR3 DNA is TGCGCCAGCAGCTTGGCCTCCCCTACAGATGCTCAGTATTTT. The rearrangement links TRBV5-1 to TRBJ2-3, with D unresolved. Germline assignment: CDR1 SGHRS and CDR2 YFSETQ. The ends were cut back, 0 bases at V and 12 bases at J, with 17 bases in the middle. This CDR3 is 14 amino acids long.

The chain uses TRBV2 and TRBJ1-1; D unclear. CDR3 length equals 15 residues. The V and J ends lost 5 bases and 5 bases respectively, with 18 bases between them. Germline V gene sequence: CDR1 SNHLY, CDR2 FYNNEI. CDR3 in amino acids: CASSRGVSGFTEAFF. For the CDR3, the DNA is TGTGCCAGCAGTCGCGGTGTTTCAGGATTTACTGAAGCTTTCTTT.